A selection of T cell receptor beta chains follows, all from one sample in a study of blood T cell repertoires in COVID-19. The assay was immunoSEQ multiplex PCR, and TCRdb's table has in-frame clones only and misses some. The data contain roughly 170,000 clones, 81% of them singletons. Material for sequencing was PBMCs or T cells enriched from blood (not recorded which). These receptors were taken from a woman aged 40 to 50 with acute COVID-19. Both conserved end residues are part of each CDR3. The D gene is left open where the match is weak. The listing skips clone size in some rows; elsewhere it reads once, few, many or a size class.

d_gene	j_gene	abundance	v_gene	CDR3nt	CDR3aa
TRBD1	TRBJ1-1	-	TRBV5-1	TGCGCCAGCAGCTTGGAGGCGACAGGGAGTGAAGCTTTCTTT	CASSLEATGSEAFF
-	TRBJ1-2	few	TRBV7-3	TGTGCCAGCAGCCCCTATGCCCAGGGTAACTATGGCTACACCTTC	CASSPYAQGNYGYTF
TRBD1	TRBJ2-7	-	TRBV10-3	TGTGCCATCAGTTTAACCGGGACAGGTCCGGGCGAGCAGTACTTC	CAISLTGTGPGEQYF
-	TRBJ1-2	-	TRBV15	TGTGCCACCAGCAGAGCCTTGGGGGCCTATGGCTACACCTTC	CATSRALGAYGYTF
-	TRBJ1-5	-	TRBV30	TGTGCCTGGCAGGGGATTGGGCAGCCCCAGCATTTT	CAWQGIGQPQHF
TRBD2	TRBJ2-1	-	TRBV30	TGTGCCTGGAGTGGATTAAGCGGGAGGAGCCTGAATGAGCAGTTCTTC	CAWSGLSGRSLNEQFF
TRBD1	TRBJ2-1	-	TRBV10-3	TGTGCCATCAGTAGGGCCCACAGGGGCGGCTCCTACAATGAGCAGTTCTTC	CAISRAHRGGSYNEQFF
-	TRBJ1-2	few	TRBV29-1	TGCAGCGTCGAGGGCCCCCAAGGAGGCTACACCTTC	CSVEGPQGGYTF
-	TRBJ1-6	-	TRBV4-2	TGTGCCAGCAGCCAAGATCCGGCAGGCAATTCACCCCTCCACTTT	CASSQDPAGNSPLHF
TRBD2	TRBJ2-3	once	TRBV5-1	TGCGCCAGCAGCTCGGGACTAGCGGGAGGGCTTGGCACAGATACGCAGTATTTT	CASSSGLAGGLGTDTQYF
-	TRBJ1-1	once	TRBV6-5	TGTGCCAGCCATAGGCAGGAGAACACTGAAGCTTTCTTT	CASHRQENTEAFF
TRBD2	TRBJ2-1	few	TRBV7-2	TGTGCCAGCAGCTCCCGGGGAAGCGGGAGCTTCTACAATGAGCAGTTCTTC	CASSSRGSGSFYNEQFF
TRBD1	TRBJ2-1	few	TRBV19	TGTGCCAGTAGTATTCCGGGACAGGTCATTGGTGAGCAGTTCTTC	CASSIPGQVIGEQFF
TRBD2	TRBJ2-1	-	TRBV27	TGTGCCAGCAGTTCCCCCCGCCTAGCGGGAGGCACCCAGCAGTTCTTC	CASSSPRLAGGTQQFF
TRBD1	TRBJ1-5	-	TRBV5-5	TGTGCCAGCAGCTTGGCGGCCCGACAGGGGGTGAATCAGCCCCAGCATTTT	CASSLAARQGVNQPQHF
TRBD1	TRBJ1-5	-	TRBV5-1	TGCGCCAGCAGCTTGGAGGGGGCGGGAAATCAGCCCCAGCATTTT	CASSLEGAGNQPQHF
TRBD2	TRBJ2-4	-	TRBV18	TGTGCCAGCTCACAGCGGGAGCCCCGGGACATTCAGTACTTC	CASSQREPRDIQYF
TRBD1	TRBJ1-5	-	TRBV6-5	TGTGCCAGCAGATTACAGGGGTATGGCAATCAGCCCCAGCATTTT	CASRLQGYGNQPQHF
TRBD1	TRBJ2-5	-	TRBV2	TGTGCCAGCAGCGGACAGGGACTCCCCCAAGAGACCCAGTACTTC	CASSGQGLPQETQYF
-	TRBJ2-1	-	TRBV18	TGTGCCAGCTCACTGGCGGTCGGCACCTACTCCAATGAGCAGTTCTTC	CASSLAVGTYSNEQFF
TRBD1	TRBJ2-1	-	TRBV2	TGTGCCAGCAGTCCACCTGACAGGGGGCCCTACAATGAGCAGTTCTTC	CASSPPDRGPYNEQFF
-	TRBJ2-3	-	TRBV7-3	TGTGCCAGCAGCTTAGGGGGCTTGGCTAGCTCGGATACGCAGTATTTT	CASSLGGLASSDTQYF
TRBD1	TRBJ1-6	many	TRBV12-3/TRBV12-4	TGTGCCAGCAGTTTCGCGCAGGGGGGAACCCTCCACTTT	CASSFAQGGTLHF
TRBD2	TRBJ2-1	many	TRBV19	TGTGCCAGTAGTATTACGGCCGCAGCGGGAGCCTACAATGAGCAGTTCTTC	CASSITAAAGAYNEQFF
-	TRBJ1-1	-	TRBV7-3	TGTGCCAGCAGCTTAACGGGCAACACGAACACTGAAGCTTTCTTT	CASSLTGNTNTEAFF
TRBD1	TRBJ1-4	-	TRBV10-3	TGTGCCAGCGGGACAGGGGGCAGGAATGAAAAACTGTTTTTT	CASGTGGRNEKLFF
-	TRBJ2-3	-	TRBV5-1	TGCGCCAGCGGAGCGACTTCGCCCACAGATACGCAGTATTTT	CASGATSPTDTQYF
-	TRBJ2-7	-	TRBV19	TGTGCCAGTAGTATACTGCAGGGGAGTCCGAGCGAGCAGTACTTC	CASSILQGSPSEQYF
-	TRBJ1-6	-	TRBV2	TGTGCCAGCACCCTCGGGCAGGGCGTTTCACCCCTCCACTTT	CASTLGQGVSPLHF
-	TRBJ2-7	once	TRBV28	TGTGCCAGCAGTTTACCCCACAGGGCCGAGCAGTACTTC	CASSLPHRAEQYF
-	TRBJ1-1	-	TRBV19	TGTGCCAGTTATCTCAGGGGATCGAACACTGAAGCTTTCTTT	CASYLRGSNTEAFF